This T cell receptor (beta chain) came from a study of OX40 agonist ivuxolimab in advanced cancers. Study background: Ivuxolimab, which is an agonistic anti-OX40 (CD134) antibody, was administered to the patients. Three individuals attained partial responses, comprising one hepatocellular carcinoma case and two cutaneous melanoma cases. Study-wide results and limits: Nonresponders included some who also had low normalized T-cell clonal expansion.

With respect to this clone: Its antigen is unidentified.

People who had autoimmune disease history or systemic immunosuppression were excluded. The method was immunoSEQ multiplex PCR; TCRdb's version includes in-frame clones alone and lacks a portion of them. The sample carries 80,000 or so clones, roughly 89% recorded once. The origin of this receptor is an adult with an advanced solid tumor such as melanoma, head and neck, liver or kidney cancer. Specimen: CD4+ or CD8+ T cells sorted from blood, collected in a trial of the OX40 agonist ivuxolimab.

The CDR3 DNA sequence: TGTGCCTGGAGTTGGGGAACAGGTCGAAGCAATGAGCAGTTCTTC. Encoded protein: CAWSWGTGRSNEQFF. This chain connects TRBV30 to TRBJ2-1; weak D call: TRBD1 (5 bases). The ends were cut back, 2 bases at V and 6 bases at J, with 17 bases in the middle. The CDR3 runs to 15 residues. From germline, CDR1 is GTSNPN and CDR2 SVGIG (reference sequence).